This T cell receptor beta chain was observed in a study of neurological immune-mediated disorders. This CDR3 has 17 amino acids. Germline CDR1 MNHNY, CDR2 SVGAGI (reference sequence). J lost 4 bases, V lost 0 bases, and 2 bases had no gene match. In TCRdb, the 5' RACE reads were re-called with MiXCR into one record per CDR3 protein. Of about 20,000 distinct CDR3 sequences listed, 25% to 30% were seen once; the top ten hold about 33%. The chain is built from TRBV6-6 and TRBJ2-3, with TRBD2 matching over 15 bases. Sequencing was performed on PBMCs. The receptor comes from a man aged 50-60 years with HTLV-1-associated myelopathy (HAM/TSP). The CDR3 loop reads CASSYSGTSGGSDTQYF. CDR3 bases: TGTGCCAGCAGTTACTCGGGGACTAGCGGGGGGTCAGATACGCAGTATTTT.